The rows below give T cell receptor beta chains drawn from one sample of a study of blood T cell repertoires in COVID-19. Here immunoSEQ multiplex PCR was the method, and the copy in TCRdb shows in-frame clones only, minus some. The sample comprises 270,000 or so clones, 89% of which are singletons, and 4% to 5% rests with the top ten. The sequencing sample was made of peripheral blood. Receptor source: a woman aged 40 to 50 who had recovered from COVID-19. Both conserved end residues are part of each CDR3.

V gene	J gene	CDR3 protein
TRBV5-5	TRBJ1-1	CASSLAYQTGNTEAFF
TRBV19	TRBJ2-2	CASSMGGRGTGELFF
TRBV7-2	TRBJ2-5	CASSLLVTSGGETQYF
TRBV19	TRBJ2-2	CASRSGSGRAGGELFF
TRBV28	TRBJ1-4	CASIPGGARDEKLFF
TRBV2	TRBJ1-5	CASSKGAGNQPQHF
TRBV9	TRBJ2-4	CASSVDGADKNIQYF
TRBV2	TRBJ2-7	CASIKGGTGGYEQYF
TRBV10-3	TRBJ1-2	CAISGHQNYGYTF
TRBV2	TRBJ1-1	CASSAEMIEAFF
TRBV6-5	TRBJ2-7	CASSRDSIYEQYF